Sequencing of this TCR beta chain was carried out in a study of T-cell memory formation after mild COVID-19. The CDR3 is 14 amino acids. The V end was cut by 1 base, the J end by 2 bases, with 11 bases between. Germline CDR1 is DFQATT and CDR2 is SNEGSKA (reference sequence). General observations from the study: While clones contracting from day 15 to 85 were balanced between CD4 and CD8, later expanders leaned CD4+.

MiXCR was run by TCRdb on the 5' RACE reads, yielding one entry per CDR3 protein. Among about 470,000 distinct CDR3 sequences listed, approximately 18% were seen once. This clonotype has at least ten counts. Its antigen is undetermined. V and J are TRBV20-1 and TRBJ1-1; no definite D call. Sequencing input: PBMCs or a T cell subset sorted from them (not recorded which). This sequence was found in an adult woman who had mild COVID-19 (a few samples of this study predate the infection). Cell type and time point are not known. In DNA form, the CDR3 reads TGCAGTGCTAGAGGCGCGGGGTATAACACTGAAGCTTTCTTT. Translating gives CSARGAGYNTEAFF.